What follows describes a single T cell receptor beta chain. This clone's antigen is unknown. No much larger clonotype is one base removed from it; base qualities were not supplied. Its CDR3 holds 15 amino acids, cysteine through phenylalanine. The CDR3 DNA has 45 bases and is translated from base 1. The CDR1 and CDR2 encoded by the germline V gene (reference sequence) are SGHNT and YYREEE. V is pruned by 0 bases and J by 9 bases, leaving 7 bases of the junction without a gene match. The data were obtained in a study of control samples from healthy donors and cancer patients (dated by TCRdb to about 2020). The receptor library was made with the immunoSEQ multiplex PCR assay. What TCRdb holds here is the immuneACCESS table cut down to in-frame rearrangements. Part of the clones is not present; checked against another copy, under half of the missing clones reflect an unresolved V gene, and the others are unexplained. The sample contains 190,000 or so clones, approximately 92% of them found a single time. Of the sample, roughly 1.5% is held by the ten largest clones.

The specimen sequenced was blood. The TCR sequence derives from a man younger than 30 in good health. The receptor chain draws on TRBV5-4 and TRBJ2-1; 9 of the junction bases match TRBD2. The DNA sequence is TGTGCCAGCAGCTTGGGGAGCGGGGGGTACGGTGAGCAGTTCTTC. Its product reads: CASSLGSGGYGEQFF.